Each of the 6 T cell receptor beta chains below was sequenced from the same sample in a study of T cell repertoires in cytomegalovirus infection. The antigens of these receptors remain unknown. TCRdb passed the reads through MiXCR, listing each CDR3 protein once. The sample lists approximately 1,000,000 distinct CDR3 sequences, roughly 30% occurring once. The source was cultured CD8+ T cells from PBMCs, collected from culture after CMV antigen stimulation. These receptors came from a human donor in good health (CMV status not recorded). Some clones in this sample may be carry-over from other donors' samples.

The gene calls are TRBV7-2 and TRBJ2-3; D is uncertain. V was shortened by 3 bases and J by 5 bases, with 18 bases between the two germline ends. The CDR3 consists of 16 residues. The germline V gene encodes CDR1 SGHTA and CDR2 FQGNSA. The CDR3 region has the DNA TGTGCCAGCAGCTTCCTTCTACCTCCAGCACAAGATACGCAGTATTTT. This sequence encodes CASSFLLPPAQDTQYF.

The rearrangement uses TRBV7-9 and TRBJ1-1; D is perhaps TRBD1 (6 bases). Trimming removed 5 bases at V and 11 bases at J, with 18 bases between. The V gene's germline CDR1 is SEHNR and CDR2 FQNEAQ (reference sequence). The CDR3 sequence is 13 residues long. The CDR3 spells CASSATGTFRAFF. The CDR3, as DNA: TGTGCCAGCAGCGCCACCGGGACATTTAGGGCTTTCTTT.

Written as DNA, the CDR3 is TGTGCCAGCAGTATCGCCGGACAGGGGTTAAGTTGGTACGAGCAGTACTTC. This gives the protein CASSIAGQGLSWYEQYF. The rearrangement joins TRBV27 to TRBJ2-7; 9 bases align to TRBD1. Germline CDR1 and CDR2: MNHEY and SMNVEV (reference sequence). V shed 5 bases, J shed 4 bases, and the junction held 15 bases outside the gene matches. This CDR3 has 17 amino acids.

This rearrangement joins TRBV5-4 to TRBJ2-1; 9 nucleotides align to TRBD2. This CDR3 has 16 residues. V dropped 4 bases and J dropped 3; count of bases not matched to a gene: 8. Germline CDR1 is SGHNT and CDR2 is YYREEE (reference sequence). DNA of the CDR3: TGTGCCAGCAGCGGCGGCCTAGCGGGGCTCTACAATGAGCAGTTCTTC. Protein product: CASSGGLAGLYNEQFF.

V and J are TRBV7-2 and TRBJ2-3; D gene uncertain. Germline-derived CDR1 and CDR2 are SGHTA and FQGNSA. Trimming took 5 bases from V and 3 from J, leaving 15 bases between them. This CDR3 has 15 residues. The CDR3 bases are TGTGCCAGCAGCCTCCCCGGCCATCGGACAGATACGCAGTATTTT. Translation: CASSLPGHRTDTQYF. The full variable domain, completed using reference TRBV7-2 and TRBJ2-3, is GAGVSQSPSNKVTEKGKDVELRCDPISGHTALYWYRQSLGQGLEFLIYFQGNSAPDKSGLPSDRFSAERTGGSVSTLTIQRTQQEDSAVYLCASSLPGHRTDTQYFGPGTRLTVL.

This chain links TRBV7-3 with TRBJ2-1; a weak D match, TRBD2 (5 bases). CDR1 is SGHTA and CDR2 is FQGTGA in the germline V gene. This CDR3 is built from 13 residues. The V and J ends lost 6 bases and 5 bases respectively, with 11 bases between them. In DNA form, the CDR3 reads TGTGCCAGCAGGTCCCTCGGGGACAATGAGCAGTTCTTC. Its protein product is CASRSLGDNEQFF. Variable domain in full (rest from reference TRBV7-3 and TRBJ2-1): GAGVSQTPSNKVTEKGKYVELRCDPISGHTALYWYRQSLGQGPEFLIYFQGTGAADDSGLPNDRFFAVRPEGSVSTLKIQRTERGDSAVYLCASRSLGDNEQFFGPGTRLTVL.